The T cell receptor (beta chain) under discussion was sequenced for a study of cytomegalovirus exposure and HLA in healthy donors. Findings of the study overall: The number of N-insertions in an Asian-associated ancestry cluster was reportedly below the 666-donor mean in a later analysis. In the analysis, some V segments, TRBV6-2 and TRBV6-3 included, were excluded as indistinguishable. Later, an analysis showed that TCR beta chains associated with HLA were more clonally expanded than others that were equally common. The study had only CMV serostatus as immune exposure information.

The CDR3 loop spans 11 amino acids. The V gene lost 1 base and the J gene lost 17 bases, with 9 bases spanning the gap. Germline V gives CDR1 SGHVS, CDR2 FNYEAQ. Concerning this clone itself: What it binds is unknown.

PCR used 60 Vbeta primers and 13 Jbeta primers. Measured with immunoSEQ multiplex PCR; TCRdb has only the in-frame clones, and not every one. The sample lists more than 95,000 clones, over 75% occurring once. This TCR was sampled from a woman aged 40 to 49 in good health and CMV-seropositive. The specimen sequenced was PBMCs. This chain joins TRBV7-6 and TRBJ1-6; a possible D gene is TRBD1 (5 bases). CDR3 in amino acids: CASSLEGTIHF. CDR3 nucleotides: TGTGCCAGCAGCTTAGAGGGGACTATCCACTTT.